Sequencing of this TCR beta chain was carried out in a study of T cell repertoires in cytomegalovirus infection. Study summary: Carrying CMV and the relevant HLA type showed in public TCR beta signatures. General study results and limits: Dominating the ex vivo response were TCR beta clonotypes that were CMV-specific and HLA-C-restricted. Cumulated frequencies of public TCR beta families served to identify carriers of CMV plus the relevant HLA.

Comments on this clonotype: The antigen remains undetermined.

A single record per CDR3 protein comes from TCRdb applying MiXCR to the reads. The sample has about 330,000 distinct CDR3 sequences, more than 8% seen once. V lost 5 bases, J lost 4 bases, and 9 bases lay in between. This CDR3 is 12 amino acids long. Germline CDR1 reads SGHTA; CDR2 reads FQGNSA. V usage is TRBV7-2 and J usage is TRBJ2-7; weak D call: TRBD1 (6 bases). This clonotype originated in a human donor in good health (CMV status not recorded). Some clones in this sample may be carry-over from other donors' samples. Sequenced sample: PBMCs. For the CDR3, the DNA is TGTGCCAGCAGCCACCAGGGGTACGAGCAGTACTTC. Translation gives CASSHQGYEQYF.